This T cell receptor (beta chain) was observed in a study of identical twins. For this clonotype: What it binds is unknown.

TCRdb reanalysed the 5' RACE reads using MiXCR and keeps one entry per CDR3 protein. The data show approximately 700,000 distinct CDR3 sequences, 15% to 20% seen once. All donors comprised healthy Caucasians. The CDR3 consists of 18 residues. From germline, CDR1 is MNHEY and CDR2 SMNVEV (reference sequence). V shed 5 bases and J 0 bases; nucleotides not matched to a gene: 11. Study findings and constraints: The abundant beta clonotypes from cord blood had fewer insertions, and memory repertoires had none of this.

This same sample was also part of a study on T cells expressing NK-cell markers. This second report adds: A range of roughly 1.0-8% of CD8+ T cells consisted of dominant NKG2C+ clonotypes in 6 or 7 donors.

The sample comprised PBMCs. The TCR originated in a woman between 18 and 30 years old in good health. The V gene is TRBV27, the J gene TRBJ2-1, with 9 bases identical to TRBD2. The CDR3 nucleotides read TGTGCCAGCAGTCAACTAGCGGGTGTCCTAAGCTCCTACAATGAGCAGTTCTTC. Protein sequence: CASSQLAGVLSSYNEQFF.